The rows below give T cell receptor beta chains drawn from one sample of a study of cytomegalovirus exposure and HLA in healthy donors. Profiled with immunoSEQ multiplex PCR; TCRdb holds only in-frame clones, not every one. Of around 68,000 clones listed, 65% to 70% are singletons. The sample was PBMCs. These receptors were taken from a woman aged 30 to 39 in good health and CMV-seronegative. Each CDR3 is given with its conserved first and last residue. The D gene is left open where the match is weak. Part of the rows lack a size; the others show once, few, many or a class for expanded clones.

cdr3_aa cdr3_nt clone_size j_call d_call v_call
CASSSGLASQYF TGTGCCAGCAGCTCAGGACTAGCTTCGCAGTATTTT NA TRBJ2-3 TRBD2 TRBV7-8
CASSEVGGGPQHF TGTGCCAGCAGTGAGGTGGGAGGTGGGCCCCAGCATTTT NA TRBJ1-5 NA TRBV2
CASSFRRGDGYTF TGTGCCAGCAGTTTCCGCAGGGGTGACGGCTACACCTTC NA TRBJ1-2 NA TRBV27
CASSLTGPNSPLHF TGTGCCAGCAGCCTGACAGGACCAAATTCACCCCTCCACTTT NA TRBJ1-6 NA TRBV2
CASSYRDRATNEKLFF TGTGCCAGCAGTTACCGGGACAGGGCAACTAATGAAAAACTGTTTTTT NA TRBJ1-4 TRBD1 TRBV7-9
CAWSNRGDSPLHF TGTGCCTGGAGTAACAGGGGGGACTCACCCCTCCACTTT NA TRBJ1-6 TRBD1 TRBV30
CASSLMGQGTDTQYF TGTGCCAGCAGCTTAATGGGACAGGGCACAGATACGCAGTATTTT NA TRBJ2-3 TRBD1 TRBV7-3
CASSLTGVQNIQYF TGTGCCAGCAGCTTGACAGGGGTCCAAAACATTCAGTACTTC NA TRBJ2-4 TRBD1 TRBV5-8
CASRSSGGGEQFF TGTGCCAGCAGGTCGAGCGGGGGCGGTGAGCAGTTCTTC NA TRBJ2-1 TRBD2 TRBV7-8
CASSLSGGGPYNEQFF TGTGCCAGCAGCTTGTCTGGCGGGGGCCCCTACAATGAGCAGTTCTTC few TRBJ2-1 NA TRBV5-6
CASSATSGAVTDTQYF TGTGCCAGCAGCGCAACTAGCGGGGCTGTCACAGATACGCAGTATTTT many TRBJ2-3 TRBD2 TRBV9
CASSRIQGATHEQYF TGTGCCAGCAGCCGGATTCAGGGGGCCACCCACGAGCAGTACTTC once TRBJ2-7 TRBD1 TRBV14
CASRMGQDYTEAFF TGTGCCAGCAGGATGGGACAGGACTACACTGAAGCTTTCTTT NA TRBJ1-1 TRBD1 TRBV6-5
CASSSAGGVPEAFF TGTGCCAGCAGCTCCGCCGGGGGGGTTCCTGAAGCTTTCTTT NA TRBJ1-1 NA TRBV7-3
CAWSTKGSQPQHF TGTGCCTGGAGTACCAAGGGGTCTCAGCCCCAGCATTTT NA TRBJ1-5 NA TRBV30
CASSLSRGQNTEAFF TGTGCCAGCAGTTTAAGCAGGGGGCAAAACACTGAAGCTTTCTTT NA TRBJ1-1 TRBD1 TRBV27
CASSSAGAKNIQYF TGTGCCAGCAGTTCGGCGGGGGCCAAAAACATTCAGTACTTC NA TRBJ2-4 NA TRBV28
CASSLDLDEQFF TGTGCCAGCAGCTTAGATCTCGATGAGCAGTTCTTC NA TRBJ2-1 NA TRBV11-2
CAWSDTGSTEAFF TGTGCCTGGAGTGACACTGGGAGCACTGAAGCTTTCTTT few TRBJ1-1 NA TRBV30
CASSSLAGGPGSYNEQFF TGTGCCAGCAGCTCCCTAGCGGGGGGGCCTGGCTCCTACAATGAGCAGTTCTTC NA TRBJ2-1 TRBD2 TRBV13
CAGSKGQTLLPIYF TGTGCCGGATCGAAAGGACAAACCCTTCTACCCATATATTTT few TRBJ1-3 NA TRBV2
CASSLRRGTEGIQYF TGTGCCAGCAGCTTACGAAGGGGGACAGAAGGCATTCAGTACTTC NA TRBJ2-4 TRBD1 TRBV7-3
CASSPPETAYEQYF TGTGCCAGCTCACCACCTGAGACAGCCTACGAGCAGTACTTC NA TRBJ2-7 NA TRBV18
CAWSVMPRETQYF TGTGCCTGGAGTGTAATGCCCCGGGAGACCCAGTACTTC NA TRBJ2-5 NA TRBV30
CASSEGPRAFF TGTGCCAGCAGTGAGGGGCCTCGGGCTTTCTTT NA TRBJ1-1 NA TRBV25-1
CASSQGDGRTNTEAFF TGTGCCAGCAGCCAAGGGGATGGACGGACTAACACTGAAGCTTTCTTT NA TRBJ1-1 NA TRBV4-2
CASTRDRGQNEQFF TGTGCCAGCACCCGGGACAGGGGGCAAAATGAGCAGTTCTTC NA TRBJ2-1 TRBD1 TRBV6-1
CASSYDNNYGYTF TGTGCCAGCAGTTACGACAATAACTATGGCTACACCTTC NA TRBJ1-2 NA TRBV6-5
CASSVCERGVEETQYF TGTGCCAGCAGTGTTTGCGAGCGGGGGGTGGAAGAGACCCAGTACTTC NA TRBJ2-5 TRBD2 TRBV6-4
CATSARPGGNSPLHF TGTGCCACCAGCGCTCGTCCAGGGGGTAATTCACCCCTCCACTTT NA TRBJ1-6 TRBD1 TRBV15
CASRGWDTRSGNTIYF TGTGCCAGCAGGGGGTGGGACACTCGCTCTGGAAACACCATATATTTT once TRBJ1-3 NA TRBV2
CASRSTRNFYEQYF TGCGCCAGTCGATCGACACGGAACTTCTACGAGCAGTACTTC once TRBJ2-7 NA TRBV4-1
CASSPIRFRGSGYTF TGTGCCAGCAGCCCAATTAGGTTCAGGGGTAGCGGCTACACCTTC NA TRBJ1-2 NA TRBV7-9
CASSHRWIVTGIGSYNSPLHF TGTGCCAGCAGCCACCGATGGATCGTGACAGGGATTGGGTCCTATAATTCACCCCTCCACTTT NA TRBJ1-6 TRBD1 TRBV14
CASSRGYEQYF TGTGCCAGCAGTCGAGGGTACGAGCAGTACTTC NA TRBJ2-7 NA TRBV27